This TCR beta chain was obtained from a study of T-cell reconstitution after alpha-beta-depleted transplantation in children (dated by TCRdb to 2016 to 2018). About the investigation overall: Using TCR repertoire profiling, the study quantitatively followed how T-cell immune reconstitution unfolded in children after TCRalphabeta/CD19-depleted allogeneic hematopoietic cell transplantation.

According to the germline V gene, CDR1 reads SGHRS and CDR2 reads YFSETQ. The CDR3 covers 15 residues, taking in both the cysteine and the phenylalanine. CDR3 DNA only is kept here, 45 bases in frame from base 1. Between the V and J ends, shortened by 0 bases and 3 bases respectively, the junction contains 13 bases. Notes on this clonotype: Its cognate antigen has yet to be identified. Qualities for individual bases were not recorded, and no much larger clone is one base off.

The library was produced with PCR. The listed sequencing device is Illumina HiSeq 2500. TCR libraries were prepared with molecular barcoding, using unique molecular identifiers to normalize TCRbeta repertoire quantification. TCRdb itself trimmed the public reads at Q25 with fastp, ran MiXCR and retained productive beta chains. Rows with one shared CDR3 protein collapse into an entry with the most common genes and DNA. In this sample the table shows about 540,000 distinct CDR3 sequences, about 17% of which occur a single time. 3% to 4% of the sample goes to the ten largest clones. The sequencing used PBMCs from the stem cell graft donor, collected from the stem cell graft. The receptor was derived from a human donor who donated a stem cell graft to a child with acute lymphoblastic leukemia. The chain is made from TRBV5-1 and TRBJ2-7; the best D guess is TRBD2, with 6 bases matching. The sequence in DNA is TGCGCCAGCAGCTTGGCCGGCGGGGTGGACTACGAGCAGTACTTC. Its amino acids are CASSLAGGVDYEQYF.